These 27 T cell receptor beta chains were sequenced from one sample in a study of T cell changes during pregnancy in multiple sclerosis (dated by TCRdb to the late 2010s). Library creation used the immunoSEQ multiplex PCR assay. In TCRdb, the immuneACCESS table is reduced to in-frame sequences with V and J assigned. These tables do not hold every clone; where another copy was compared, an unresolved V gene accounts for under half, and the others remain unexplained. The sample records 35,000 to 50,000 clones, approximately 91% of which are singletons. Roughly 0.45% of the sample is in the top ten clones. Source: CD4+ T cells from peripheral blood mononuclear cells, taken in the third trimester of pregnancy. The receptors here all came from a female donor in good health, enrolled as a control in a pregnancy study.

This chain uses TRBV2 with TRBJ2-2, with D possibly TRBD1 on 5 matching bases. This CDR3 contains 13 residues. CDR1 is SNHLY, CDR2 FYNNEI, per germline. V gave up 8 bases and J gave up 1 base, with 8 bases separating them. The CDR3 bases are TGTGCCAGCGGGGCGGAGAACACCGGGGAGCTGTTTTTT. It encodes CASGAENTGELFF.

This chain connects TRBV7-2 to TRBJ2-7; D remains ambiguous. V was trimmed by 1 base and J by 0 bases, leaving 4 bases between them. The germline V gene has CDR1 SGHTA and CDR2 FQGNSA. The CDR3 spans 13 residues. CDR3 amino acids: CASSLDSSYEQYF. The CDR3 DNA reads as TGTGCCAGCAGCTTAGACTCCTCCTACGAGCAGTACTTC.

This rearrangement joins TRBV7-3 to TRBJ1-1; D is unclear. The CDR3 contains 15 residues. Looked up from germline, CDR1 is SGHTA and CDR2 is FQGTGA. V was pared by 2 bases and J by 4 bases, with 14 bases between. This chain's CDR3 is CASSLAQVTSTEAFF. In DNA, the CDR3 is TGTGCCAGCAGCTTAGCCCAGGTGACCAGCACTGAAGCTTTCTTT.

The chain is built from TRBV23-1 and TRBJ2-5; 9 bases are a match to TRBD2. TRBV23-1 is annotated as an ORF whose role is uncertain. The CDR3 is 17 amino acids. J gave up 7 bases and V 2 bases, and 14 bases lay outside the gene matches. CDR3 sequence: CASSQPRPSGGSLTQYF. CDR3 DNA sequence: TGCGCCAGCAGTCAACCCCGCCCGAGCGGGGGGTCTTTGACCCAGTACTTC.

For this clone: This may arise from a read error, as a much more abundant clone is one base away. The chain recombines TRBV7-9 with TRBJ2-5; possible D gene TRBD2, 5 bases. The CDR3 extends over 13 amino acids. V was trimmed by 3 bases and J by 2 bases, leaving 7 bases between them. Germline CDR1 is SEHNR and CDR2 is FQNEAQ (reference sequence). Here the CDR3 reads CASSLGVQETQYF. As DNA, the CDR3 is TGTGCCAGCAGCTTGGGAGTGCAAGAGACCCAGTACTTC.

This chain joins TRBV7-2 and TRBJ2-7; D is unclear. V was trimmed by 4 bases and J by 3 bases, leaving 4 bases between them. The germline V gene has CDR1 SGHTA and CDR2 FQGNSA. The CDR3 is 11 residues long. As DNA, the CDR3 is TGTGCCAGCAGCTCCCGCTACGAGCAGTACTTC. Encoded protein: CASSSRYEQYF.

CDR3: CASRAGGAVWAQYF. In DNA, the CDR3 is TGTGCCAGCAGAGCGGGGGGGGCCGTGTGGGCCCAGTACTTC. V and J are TRBV28 and TRBJ2-5; 10 nucleotides match TRBD2. After removal of 6 bases from V and 9 bases from J, the junction contained 10 bases not matched to a gene. The CDR3 spans 14 residues. The germline gives CDR1 MDHEN, CDR2 SYDVKM.

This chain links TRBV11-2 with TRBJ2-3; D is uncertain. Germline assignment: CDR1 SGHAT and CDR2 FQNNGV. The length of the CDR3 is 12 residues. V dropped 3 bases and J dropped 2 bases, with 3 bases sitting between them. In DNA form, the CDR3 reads TGTGCCAGCAGCTTGTACACAGATACGCAGTATTTT. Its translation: CASSLYTDTQYF.

This CDR3 is CANLRDRGSVYGYTF. CDR3 in DNA: TGTGCCAACCTAAGGGACAGAGGTTCCGTCTATGGCTACACCTTC. V and J are TRBV28 and TRBJ1-2; 7 bases match TRBD1. The trim removed 10 bases at V and 4 bases at J, leaving 15 bases unmatched. From germline, CDR1 is MDHEN and CDR2 SYDVKM. CDR3 size: 15 residues.

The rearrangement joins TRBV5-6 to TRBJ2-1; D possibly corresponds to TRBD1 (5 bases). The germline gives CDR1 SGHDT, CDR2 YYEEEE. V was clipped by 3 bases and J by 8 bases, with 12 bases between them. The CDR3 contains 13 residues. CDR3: CASSSDGQYEQFF. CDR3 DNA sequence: TGTGCCAGCAGCTCGGACGGACAATATGAGCAGTTCTTC.

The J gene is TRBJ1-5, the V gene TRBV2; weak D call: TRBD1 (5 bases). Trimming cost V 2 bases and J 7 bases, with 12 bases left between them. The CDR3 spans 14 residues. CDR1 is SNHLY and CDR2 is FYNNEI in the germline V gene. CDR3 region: CASSEWGRGQPQHF. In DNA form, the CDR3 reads TGTGCCAGCAGTGAATGGGGAAGGGGACAGCCCCAGCATTTT.

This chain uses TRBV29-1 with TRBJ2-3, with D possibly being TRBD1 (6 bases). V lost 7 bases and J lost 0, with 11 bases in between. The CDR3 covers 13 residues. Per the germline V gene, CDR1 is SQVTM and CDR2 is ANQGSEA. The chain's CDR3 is CSGGHPSTDTQYF. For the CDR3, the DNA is TGCAGCGGGGGACATCCTAGCACAGATACGCAGTATTTT.

The chain's CDR3 is CASSLEGTSGGRNEQFF. In DNA, the CDR3 is TGTGCCAGCAGCTTAGAGGGGACTAGCGGGGGGAGGAATGAGCAGTTCTTC. The rearrangement joins TRBV7-2 to TRBJ2-1; 15 positions match TRBD2. Trimming took 1 base from V and 7 from J; bases not matched to a gene: 5. Germline V lookup: CDR1 SGHTA, CDR2 FQGNSA. The CDR3 sequence is 17 residues long.

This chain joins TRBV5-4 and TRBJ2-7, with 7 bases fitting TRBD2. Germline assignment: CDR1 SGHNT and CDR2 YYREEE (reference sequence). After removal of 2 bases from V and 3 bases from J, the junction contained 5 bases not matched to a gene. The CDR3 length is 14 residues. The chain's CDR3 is CASSFWGGGYEQYF. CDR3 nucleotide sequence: TGTGCCAGCAGCTTTTGGGGCGGGGGCTACGAGCAGTACTTC.

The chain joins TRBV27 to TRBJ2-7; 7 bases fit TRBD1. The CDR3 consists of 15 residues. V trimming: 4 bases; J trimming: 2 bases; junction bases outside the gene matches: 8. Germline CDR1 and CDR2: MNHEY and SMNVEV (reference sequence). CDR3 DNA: TGTGCCAGCAGTTGGACAGGTAGGGGAACCTACGAGCAGTACTTC. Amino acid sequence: CASSWTGRGTYEQYF.

Here the CDR3 DNA reads TGTGCCAGCAGCGGGTACAGGGGGCGCGGCTATGGCTACACCTTC. It yields the protein CASSGYRGRGYGYTF. This chain joins TRBV11-2 and TRBJ1-2; 9 nucleotides align to TRBD1. The trim removed 5 bases at V and 4 bases at J, leaving 8 bases unmatched. The CDR3 length is 15 residues. Germline loops: CDR1 SGHAT, CDR2 FQNNGV.

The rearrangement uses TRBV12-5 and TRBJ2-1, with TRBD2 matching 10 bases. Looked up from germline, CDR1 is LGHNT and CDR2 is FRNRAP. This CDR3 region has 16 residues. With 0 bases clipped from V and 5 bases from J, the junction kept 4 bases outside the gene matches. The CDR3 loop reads CASGLVSGRANNEQFF. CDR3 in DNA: TGTGCTAGTGGTTTGGTCAGCGGGAGGGCCAACAATGAGCAGTTCTTC.

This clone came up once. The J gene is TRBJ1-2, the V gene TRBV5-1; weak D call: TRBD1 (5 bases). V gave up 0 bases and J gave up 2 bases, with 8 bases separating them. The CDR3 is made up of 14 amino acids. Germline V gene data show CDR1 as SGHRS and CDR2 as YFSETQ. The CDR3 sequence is CASSLDRRNYGYTF. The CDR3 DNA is TGCGCCAGCAGCTTGGACAGGAGAAACTATGGCTACACCTTC.

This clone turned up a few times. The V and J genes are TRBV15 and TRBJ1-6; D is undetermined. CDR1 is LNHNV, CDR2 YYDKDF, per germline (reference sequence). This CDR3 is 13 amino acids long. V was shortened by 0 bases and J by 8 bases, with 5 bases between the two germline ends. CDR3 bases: TGTGCCACCAGCAGAGAGGAGGATTCACCCCTCCACTTT. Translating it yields CATSREEDSPLHF.

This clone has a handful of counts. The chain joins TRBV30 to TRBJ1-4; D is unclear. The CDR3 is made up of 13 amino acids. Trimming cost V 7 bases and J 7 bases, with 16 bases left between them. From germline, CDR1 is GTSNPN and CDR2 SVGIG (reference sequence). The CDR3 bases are TGTGCCTTTCTCGGGAAGTTTAGTGAAAAACTGTTTTTT. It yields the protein CAFLGKFSEKLFF.

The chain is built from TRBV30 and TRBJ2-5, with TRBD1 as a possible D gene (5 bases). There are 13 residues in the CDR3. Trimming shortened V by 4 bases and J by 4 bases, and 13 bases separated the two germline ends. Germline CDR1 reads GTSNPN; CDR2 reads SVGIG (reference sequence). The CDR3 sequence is CAWTRASPETQYF. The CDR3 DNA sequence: TGTGCCTGGACCAGGGCGTCTCCAGAGACCCAGTACTTC.

CDR3 in amino acids: CASSKRLAGGTDTQYF. The CDR3 DNA follows: TGTGCCAGCAGCAAGCGACTAGCGGGGGGTACAGATACGCAGTATTTT. The chain has TRBV13 and TRBJ2-3; 13 nucleotides align to TRBD2. The CDR3 is 16 amino acids. The germline V gene has CDR1 PRHDT and CDR2 FYEKMQ (reference sequence). V lost 5 bases to trimming and J lost 3 bases; unmatched junction nucleotides: 5.

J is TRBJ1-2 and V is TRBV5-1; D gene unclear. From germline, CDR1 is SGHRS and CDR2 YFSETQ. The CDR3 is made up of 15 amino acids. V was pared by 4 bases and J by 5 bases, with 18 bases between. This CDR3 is CASSPPGAGIYGYTF. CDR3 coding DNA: TGCGCCAGCAGCCCCCCGGGTGCGGGCATTTATGGCTACACCTTC.

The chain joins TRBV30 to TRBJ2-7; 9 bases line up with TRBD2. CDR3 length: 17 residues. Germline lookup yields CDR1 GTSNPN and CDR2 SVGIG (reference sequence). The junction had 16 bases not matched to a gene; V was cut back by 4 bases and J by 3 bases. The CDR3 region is CAWTFGGGSGGRYEQYF. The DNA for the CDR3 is TGTGCCTGGACATTTGGGGGTGGTAGCGGGGGCCGCTACGAGCAGTACTTC.

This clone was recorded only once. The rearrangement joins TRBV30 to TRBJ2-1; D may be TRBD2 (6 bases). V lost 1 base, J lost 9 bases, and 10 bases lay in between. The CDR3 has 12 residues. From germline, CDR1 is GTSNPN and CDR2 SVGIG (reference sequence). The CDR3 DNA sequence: TGTGCCTGGAGTGCGGGGGTCCCTGAGCAGTTCTTC. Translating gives CAWSAGVPEQFF.

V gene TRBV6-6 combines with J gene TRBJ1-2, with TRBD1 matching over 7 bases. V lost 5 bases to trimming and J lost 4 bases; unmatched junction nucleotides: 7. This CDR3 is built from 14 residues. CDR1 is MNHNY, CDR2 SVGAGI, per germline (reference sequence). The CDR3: CASSPPGQRYGYTF. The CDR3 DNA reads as TGTGCCAGCAGTCCTCCGGGACAGCGCTATGGCTACACCTTC.

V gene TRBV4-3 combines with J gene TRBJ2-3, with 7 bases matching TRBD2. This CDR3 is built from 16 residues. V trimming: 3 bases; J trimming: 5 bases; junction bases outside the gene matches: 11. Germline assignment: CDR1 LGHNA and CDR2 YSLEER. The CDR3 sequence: CASSQLEAGRLDTQYF. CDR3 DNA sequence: TGCGCCAGCAGCCAGCTAGAAGCGGGAAGGTTAGATACGCAGTATTTT.